The 10 T cell receptor beta chains presented below share a single source sample, sequenced in a study of shared clonotypes between healthy human individuals. Measured with immunoSEQ multiplex PCR; TCRdb has only the in-frame clones, and not every one. Of about 1.5 million clones in the sample, 95% to 99% were seen once. The sequencing sample was made of naive CD4+ T cells sorted from blood. This sample's subset: CD45RA+ positively selected. These receptors were taken from a man aged 30-40 years in good health.

This clone was seen only once. The chain uses TRBV19 and TRBJ1-1; possibly TRBD1 for D (6 bases). Germline V gene sequence: CDR1 LNHDA, CDR2 SQIVND (reference sequence). The length of the CDR3 is 11 residues. Trimming removed 4 bases at V and 10 bases at J, with 10 bases between. CDR3 region: CASSTGVAAFF. DNA of the CDR3: TGTGCCAGTAGTACAGGGGTAGCAGCTTTCTTT.

The chain carries TRBV5-1 and TRBJ2-7; D might be TRBD1 (5 bases). Germline CDR1 reads SGHRS; CDR2 reads YFSETQ. Trimming pared 0 bases from V and 12 bases from J, leaving 13 bases between. This CDR3 region has 12 residues. CDR3 loop: CASSLEGDKGYF. The CDR3 nucleotides are TGCGCCAGCAGCTTGGAAGGGGATAAGGGGTACTTC.

Of note for this clone: This sample also contains other DNA sequences that code for the same CDR3. The chain has TRBV10-3 and TRBJ2-3, with 12 bases identical to TRBD2. The CDR3 is 16 amino acids. Per the germline V gene, CDR1 is ENHRY and CDR2 is SYGVKD. V was pared by 2 bases and J by 0 bases, with 0 bases of the junction left unmatched. The CDR3 region is CAISEGLAGSTDTQYF. The CDR3 coding sequence is TGTGCCATCAGTGAGGGACTAGCGGGGAGCACAGATACGCAGTATTTT.

The V and J genes are TRBV9 and TRBJ1-1; 9 bases fit TRBD1. The length of the CDR3 is 16 residues. The germline gives CDR1 SGDLS, CDR2 YYNGEE. Unmatched junction bases numbered 10, after V lost 3 bases and J lost 4 bases. Here the CDR3 DNA reads TGTGCCAGCAGCGGGTCTCGGACAGGGGTGGGCACTGAAGCTTTCTTT. Its translation: CASSGSRTGVGTEAFF.

This rearrangement joins TRBV21-1 to TRBJ2-3. TRBV21-1 counts as a pseudogene. The CDR3 runs 12 residues. CDR3 sequence: CASSKDGDTQYF. The CDR3 DNA reads as TGTGCCAGCAGCAAAGATGGGGATACGCAGTATTTT.

Here the CDR3 DNA reads TGTGCCAGCTCACCATCCCTTGGTCTTGGGGGTGAGACCCAGTACTTC. This sequence encodes CASSPSLGLGGETQYF. The chain is built from TRBV18 and TRBJ2-5; D is possibly TRBD1 or TRBD2 (5 bases each). The CDR3 consists of 16 residues. Germline-derived CDR1 and CDR2 are KGHSH and LQKENI. V was cut by 2 bases and J by 5 bases, with 18 bases left in between.

The V gene is TRBV5-6, the J gene TRBJ2-5; TRBD1 matches 7 bases. V was clipped by 0 bases and J by 1 base; unmatched bases: 3. Germline CDR1 reads SGHDT; CDR2 reads YYEEEE. The CDR3 consists of 15 residues. The CDR3 sequence: CASSLEGTAQETQYF. The CDR3 DNA sequence: TGTGCCAGCAGCTTGGAGGGGACAGCCCAAGAGACCCAGTACTTC.

The genes are TRBV5-8 and TRBJ2-3; the D gene is possibly TRBD1 (5 bases). The ends were cut back, 2 bases at V and 2 bases at J, with 12 bases in the middle. Germline lookup yields CDR1 SGHTS and CDR2 YDEGEE. The CDR3 sequence is 15 residues long. The CDR3 region is CASSFEDRNTDTQYF. CDR3 DNA sequence: TGTGCCAGCAGCTTTGAAGACAGAAACACAGATACGCAGTATTTT.

The gene calls are TRBV7-9 and TRBJ1-5, with D unclear. V shed 0 bases and J shed 0 bases, with 15 bases lying between them. Germline-derived CDR1 and CDR2 are SEHNR and FQNEAQ (reference sequence). CDR3 size: 18 residues. Here the CDR3 reads CASSLASATYLSNQPQHF. CDR3 DNA: TGTGCCAGCAGCTTAGCAAGTGCCACCTACCTTAGCAATCAGCCCCAGCATTTT.

The V gene is TRBV5-5, the J gene TRBJ2-3, with D perhaps TRBD1 (5 bases). Germline-derived CDR1 and CDR2 are SGHKS and YYEKEE (reference sequence). The CDR3 is made up of 13 amino acids. Deletions cut 5 bases from V and 3 bases from J, with 10 bases between. CDR3 residues: CASRSKGTDTQYF. The CDR3 DNA reads TGTGCCAGCAGATCTAAGGGGACAGATACGCAGTATTTT.